What follows are 6 T cell receptor beta chains derived from one specimen sequenced in a study of T cell changes during pregnancy in multiple sclerosis. This table comes from immunoSEQ multiplex PCR, and its TCRdb copy is limited to in-frame clones, with some not included. The sample lists 80,000 to 100,000 clones, less than 95% occurring once. The starting material was peripheral blood, obtained in the second trimester of pregnancy. These receptors all come from a female donor in good health, enrolled as a control in a pregnancy study.

The rearrangement joins TRBV6-6 to TRBJ2-3, with 7 bases identical to TRBD1. After removal of 4 bases from V and 3 bases from J, the junction contained 4 bases not matched to a gene. Germline V gene data show CDR1 as MNHNY and CDR2 as SVGAGI (reference sequence). The CDR3 runs to 14 residues. CDR3 region: CASSFTQGTDTQYF. In DNA, the CDR3 is TGTGCCAGCAGTTTCACACAGGGGACAGATACGCAGTATTTT.

The genes are TRBV6-6 and TRBJ1-2; TRBD1 matches at 7 bases. The CDR3 has 16 residues. Trimming cost V 2 bases and J 4 bases; bases outside gene matches: 10. Germline V lookup: CDR1 MNHNY, CDR2 SVGAGI (reference sequence). CDR3 DNA: TGTGCCAGCAGTTACGCTCGAGGGACAGAGTCCTATGGCTACACCTTC. Translation: CASSYARGTESYGYTF.

This clone was observed a single time. The V and J genes are TRBV27 and TRBJ1-2; possible D gene TRBD1, 6 bases. The V end lost 4 bases, the J end lost 7 bases, and 16 bases lay between the germline ends. The CDR3 extends over 14 amino acids. Germline loops: CDR1 MNHEY, CDR2 SMNVEV (reference sequence). As DNA, the CDR3 is TGTGCCAGCAGTTCAGACAGGTGGGCGTTTGGCTACACCTTC. Encoded protein: CASSSDRWAFGYTF.

The genes are TRBV7-8 and TRBJ1-2; D unresolved. V shed 8 bases and J shed 2 bases, with 12 bases lying between them. CDR3 length: 13 amino acids. CDR1 and CDR2 (germline): SGHVS, FQNEAQ. The CDR3 nucleotides are TGTGCCAGCCGCCGGGAGCAAAACTATGGCTACACCTTC. It is translated as CASRREQNYGYTF.

The chain uses TRBV7-8 and TRBJ1-5; 7 bases align to TRBD1. There are 17 residues in the CDR3. After removal of 1 base from V and 1 base from J, the junction contained 7 bases not matched to a gene. CDR1 and CDR2 (germline): SGHVS, FQNEAQ. CDR3 coding DNA: TGTGCCAGCAGCTTAGGGACGGGGACAGCCAGCAATCAGCCCCAGCATTTT. Translation: CASSLGTGTASNQPQHF.

The rearrangement joins TRBV11-2 to TRBJ2-7, with D possibly being TRBD2 (5 bases). The CDR3 length is 14 residues. V shed 3 bases and J shed 3 bases, with 12 bases lying between them. The germline CDR1 and CDR2 sequences are SGHAT and FQNNGV. The DNA of the CDR3 is TGTGCCAGCAGCTTCGGCCTCCGGGACTACGAGCAGTACTTC. It encodes CASSFGLRDYEQYF.